This T cell receptor (beta chain) was observed in a study of T cell responses to AZD1222 COVID-19 vaccine. Deletions cut 4 bases from V and 3 bases from J, with 19 bases between. The CDR3 covers 16 residues. The germline V gene encodes CDR1 SGHDN and CDR2 FVKESK. Study results and caveats: Only 5 or 6 AZD1222 recipients were seropositive at baseline. Reportedly, nearly half the spike-specific TCRs target unmutated variant regions. Repertoire sampling was restricted to post-peak T cell response timepoints.

Data came from immunoSEQ multiplex PCR; TCRdb stores just in-frame clones and leaves some out. The repertoire consists of approximately 150,000 clones, with around 91% occurring once and the leading ten covering about 6.5%. Note on this clone: Its matching antigen is unknown.

The sequencing here drew on peripheral blood, taken 28 days after the second AZD1222 dose. The sequence derives from an adult who received the AZD1222 COVID-19 vaccine. This sequence joins TRBV14 and TRBJ2-7; either TRBD1 or TRBD2 may fit D (5 bases each). CDR3 in amino acids: CASSLPGTNYIYEQYF. Written as DNA, the CDR3 is TGTGCCAGCAGCCTGCCTGGGACCAATTATATCTACGAGCAGTACTTC. The full variable domain, its missing parts supplied by reference TRBV14 and TRBJ2-7, is EAGVTQFPSHSVIEKGQTVTLRCDPISGHDNLYWYRRVMGKEIKFLLHFVKESKQDESGMPNNRFLAERTGGTYSTLKVQPAELEDSGVYFCASSLPGTNYIYEQYFGPGTRLTVT.